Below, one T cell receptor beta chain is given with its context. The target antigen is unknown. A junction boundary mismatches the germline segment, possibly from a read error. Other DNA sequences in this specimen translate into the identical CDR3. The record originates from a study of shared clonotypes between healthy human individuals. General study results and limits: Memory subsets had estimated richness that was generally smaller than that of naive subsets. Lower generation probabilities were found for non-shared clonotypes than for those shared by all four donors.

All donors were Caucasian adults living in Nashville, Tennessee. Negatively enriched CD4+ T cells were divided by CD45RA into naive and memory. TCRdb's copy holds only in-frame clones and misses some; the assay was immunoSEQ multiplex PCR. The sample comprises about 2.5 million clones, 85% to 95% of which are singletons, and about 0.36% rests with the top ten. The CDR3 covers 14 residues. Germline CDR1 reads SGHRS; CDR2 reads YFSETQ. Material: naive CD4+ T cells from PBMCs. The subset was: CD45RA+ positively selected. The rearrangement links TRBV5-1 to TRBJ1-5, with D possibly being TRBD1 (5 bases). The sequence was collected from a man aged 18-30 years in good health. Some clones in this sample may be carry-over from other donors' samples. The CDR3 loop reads CASSSGTENQPQHF. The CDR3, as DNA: TGCGCTAGCAGCTCCGGGACGGAGAATCAGCCCCAGCATTTT.